This T cell receptor beta chain was captured in a study of human T cells and chemical hapten exposure. Looking at the study overall: Per-sample TCR yield variation was attributed mainly to small pooled library volume differences. Study-wide results and limits: Controls had significantly fewer large CDR3 similarity clusters than were formed by expanded TCRs.

This clonotype has a handful of counts. Its antigen is as yet unknown. Time point meaning: pre-sensitization, week 0. Sample treatment: therapeutic diphenylcyclopropenone sensitization with weekly scalp DPC. TCRdb re-analysed the RACE reads in MiXCR, keeping a single row per CDR3 protein. Here the sample spans around 260,000 distinct CDR3 sequences, approximately 8.6% being singletons. The length of the CDR3 is 11 residues. CDR1 is LGHDT and CDR2 is YNNKEL in the germline V gene (reference sequence). The V gene lost 4 bases and the J gene lost 14 bases, with 12 bases spanning the gap. The TCR sequence derives from a woman aged 40 to 50 with alopecia areata. Some clones in this sample may be carry-over from other donors' samples. The chain couples TRBV3-1 to TRBJ2-1, with D possibly being TRBD1 (6 bases). The sample consisted of whole blood, taken in connection with sensitization to the hapten diphenylcyclopropenone (DPC). The CDR3 loop reads CASSRGHTKFF. CDR3 nucleotides: TGTGCCAGCAGCCGGGGACATACTAAGTTCTTC.